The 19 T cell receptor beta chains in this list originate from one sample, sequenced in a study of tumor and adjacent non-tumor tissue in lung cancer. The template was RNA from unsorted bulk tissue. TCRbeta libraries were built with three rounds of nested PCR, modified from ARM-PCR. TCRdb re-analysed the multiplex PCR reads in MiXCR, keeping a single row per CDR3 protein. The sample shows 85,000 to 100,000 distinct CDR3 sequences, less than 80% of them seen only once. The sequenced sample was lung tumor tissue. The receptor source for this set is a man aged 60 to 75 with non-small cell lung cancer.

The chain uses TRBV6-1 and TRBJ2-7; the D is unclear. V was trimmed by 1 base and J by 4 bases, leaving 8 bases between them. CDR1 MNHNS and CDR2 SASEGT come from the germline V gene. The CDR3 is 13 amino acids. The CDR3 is CASSEGQLYEQYF. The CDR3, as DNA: TGTGCCAGCAGTGAAGGGCAGCTTTACGAGCAGTACTTC.

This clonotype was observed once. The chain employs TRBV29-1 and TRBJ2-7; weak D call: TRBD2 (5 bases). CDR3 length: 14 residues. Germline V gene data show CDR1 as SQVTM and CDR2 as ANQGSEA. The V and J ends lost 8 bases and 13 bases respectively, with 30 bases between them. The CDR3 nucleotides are TGCAGCTTTTTGGGAGAAACCTCTGCTTACGGGCAATACTTC. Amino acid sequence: CSFLGETSAYGQYF.

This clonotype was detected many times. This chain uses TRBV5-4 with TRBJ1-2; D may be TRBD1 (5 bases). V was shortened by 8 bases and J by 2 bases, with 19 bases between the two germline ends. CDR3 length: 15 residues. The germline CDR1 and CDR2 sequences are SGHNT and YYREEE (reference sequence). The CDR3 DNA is TGTGCCAGTAACCGGATCGCTCGGGGGAACTATGGCTACACCTTC. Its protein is CASNRIARGNYGYTF.

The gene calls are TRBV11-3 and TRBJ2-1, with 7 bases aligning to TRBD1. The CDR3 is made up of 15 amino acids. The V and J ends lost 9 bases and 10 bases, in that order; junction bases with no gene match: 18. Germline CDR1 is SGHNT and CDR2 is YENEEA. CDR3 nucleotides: TGTGCCAGTAGCCCGCGAGGGGGCAGGGCCAACGAGCAGTTCTTC. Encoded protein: CASSPRGGRANEQFF.

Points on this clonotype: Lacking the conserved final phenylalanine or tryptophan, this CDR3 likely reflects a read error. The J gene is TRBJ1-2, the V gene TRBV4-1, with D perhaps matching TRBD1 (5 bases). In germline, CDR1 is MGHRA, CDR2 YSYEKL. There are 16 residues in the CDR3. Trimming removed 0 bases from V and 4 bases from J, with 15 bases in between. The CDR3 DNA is TGCGCCAGCAGCCAAGATCGGCGGGGCGCAATCTATGGCTACACCATC. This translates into CASSQDRRGAIYGYTI.

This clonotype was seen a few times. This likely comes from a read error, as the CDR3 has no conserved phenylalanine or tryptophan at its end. The CDR3 DNA sequence: TGCGCCAGCAGCTTCCTGGGACAGGGGGTTGAGACCCAGTACTTA. Translated: CASSFLGQGVETQYL. The rearrangement uses TRBV5-1 and TRBJ2-5; TRBD1 matches at 11 bases. CDR1 is SGHRS, CDR2 YFSETQ, per germline. This CDR3 is 15 amino acids long. V gave up 2 bases and J gave up 5 bases; unmatched junction bases: 5.

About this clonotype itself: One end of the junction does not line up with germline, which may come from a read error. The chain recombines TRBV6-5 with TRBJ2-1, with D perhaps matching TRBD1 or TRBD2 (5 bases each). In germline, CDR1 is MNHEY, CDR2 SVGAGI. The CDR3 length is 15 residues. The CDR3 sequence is CTSKLQGPSKMEQFF. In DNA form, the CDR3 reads TGTACCAGTAAACTCCAGGGACCTTCGAAAATGGAGCAGTTCTTC.

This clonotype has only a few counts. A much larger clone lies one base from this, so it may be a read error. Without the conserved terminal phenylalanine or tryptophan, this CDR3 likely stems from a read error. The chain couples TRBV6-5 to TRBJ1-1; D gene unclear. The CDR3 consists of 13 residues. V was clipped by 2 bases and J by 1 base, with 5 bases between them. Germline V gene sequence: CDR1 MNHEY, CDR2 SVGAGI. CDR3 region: CASSYLGNTEAFS. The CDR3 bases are TGTGCCAGCAGTTACCTGGGGAACACTGAAGCTTTCTCT.

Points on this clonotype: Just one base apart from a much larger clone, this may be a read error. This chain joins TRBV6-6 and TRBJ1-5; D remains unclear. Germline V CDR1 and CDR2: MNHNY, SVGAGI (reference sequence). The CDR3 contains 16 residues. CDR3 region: CASCYSRRERNQPQHF. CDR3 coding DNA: TGTGCCAGCTGTTACTCGAGAAGGGAACGGAATCAGCCCCAGCATTTT.

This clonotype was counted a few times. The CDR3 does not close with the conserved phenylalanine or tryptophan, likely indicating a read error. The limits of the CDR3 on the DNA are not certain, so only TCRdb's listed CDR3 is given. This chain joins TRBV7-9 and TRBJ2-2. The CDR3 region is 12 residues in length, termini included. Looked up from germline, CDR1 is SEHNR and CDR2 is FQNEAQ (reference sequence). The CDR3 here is CASSMSTGEPFL.

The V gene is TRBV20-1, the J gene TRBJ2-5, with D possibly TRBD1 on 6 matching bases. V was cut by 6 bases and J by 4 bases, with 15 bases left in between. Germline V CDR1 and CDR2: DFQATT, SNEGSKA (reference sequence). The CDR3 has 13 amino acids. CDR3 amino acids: CSAEGDARETQYF. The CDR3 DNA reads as TGCAGTGCAGAGGGGGATGCCCGAGAGACCCAGTACTTC.

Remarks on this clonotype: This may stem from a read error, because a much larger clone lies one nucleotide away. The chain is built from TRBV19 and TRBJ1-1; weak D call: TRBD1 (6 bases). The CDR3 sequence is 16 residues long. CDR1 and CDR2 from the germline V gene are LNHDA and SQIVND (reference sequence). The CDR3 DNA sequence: TGTGCCGGTAGTATTTTAAGACAGGCCGGGGACACTGAAGCTTTCTTT. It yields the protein CAGSILRQAGDTEAFF.

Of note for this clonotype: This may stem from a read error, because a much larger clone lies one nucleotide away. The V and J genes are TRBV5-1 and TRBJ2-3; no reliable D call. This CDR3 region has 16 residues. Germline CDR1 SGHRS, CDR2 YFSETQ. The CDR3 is CASSSGTNQGTATQYF. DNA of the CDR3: TGCGCCAGCAGCTCGGGTACAAACCAAGGCACAGCTACGCAGTATTTT.

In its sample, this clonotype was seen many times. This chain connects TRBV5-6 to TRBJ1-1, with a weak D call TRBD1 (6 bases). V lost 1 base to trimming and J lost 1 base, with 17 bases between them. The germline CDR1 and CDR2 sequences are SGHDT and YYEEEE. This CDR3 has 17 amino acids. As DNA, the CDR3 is TGTGCCAGCAGCTTGCCGCTAAGGACAGTCTCGAACACTGAAGCTTTCTTT. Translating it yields CASSLPLRTVSNTEAFF. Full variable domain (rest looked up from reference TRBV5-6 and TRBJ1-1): DAGVTQSPTHLIKTRGQQVTLRCSPKSGHDTVSWYQQALGQGPQFIFQYYEEEERQRGNFPDRFSGHQFPNYSSELNVNALLLGDSALYLCASSLPLRTVSNTEAFFGQGTRLTVV.

The CDR3 DNA reads as TGTGCCAGCAGCTTAGAAGGGCACGACACTGAAGCTTTCTTT. Encoded protein: CASSLEGHDTEAFF. J is TRBJ1-1 and V is TRBV7-9; D unresolved. V lost 1 base to trimming and J lost 3 bases, with 9 bases between them. Germline V lookup: CDR1 SEHNR, CDR2 FQNEAQ (reference sequence). The CDR3 has 14 residues. Based on the CDR3 plus reference TRBV7-9 and TRBJ1-1, the full variable domain is DTGVSQNPRHKITKRGQNVTFRCDPISEHNRLYWYRQTLGQGPEFLTYFQNEAQLEKSRLLSDRFSAERPKGSFSTLEIQRTEQGDSAMYLCASSLEGHDTEAFFGQGTRLTVV.

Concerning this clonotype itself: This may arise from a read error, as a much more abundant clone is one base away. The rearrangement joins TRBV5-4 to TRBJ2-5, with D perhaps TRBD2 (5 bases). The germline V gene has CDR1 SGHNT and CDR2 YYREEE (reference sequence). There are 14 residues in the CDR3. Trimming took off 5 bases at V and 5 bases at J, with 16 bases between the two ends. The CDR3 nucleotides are TGTGCCAGCAGTCCCGGGGTATCCCAGGAGACCCAGTACTTC. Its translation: CASSPGVSQETQYF.

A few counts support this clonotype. The CDR3 loop is CSVASGPGNTQYF. In DNA form, the CDR3 reads TGCAGTGTTGCTAGCGGACCAGGGAATACGCAGTATTTT. The chain couples TRBV20-1 to TRBJ2-3, with 7 bases that match TRBD2. V dropped 7 bases and J dropped 7; count of bases not matched to a gene: 11. From germline, CDR1 is DFQATT and CDR2 SNEGSKA (reference sequence). The CDR3 is 13 residues long.

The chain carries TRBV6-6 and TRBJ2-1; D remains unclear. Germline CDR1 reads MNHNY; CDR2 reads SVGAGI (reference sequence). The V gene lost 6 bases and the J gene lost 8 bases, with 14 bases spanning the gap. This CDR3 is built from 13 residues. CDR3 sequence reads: CASRPVAYDEQFF. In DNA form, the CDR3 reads TGTGCCAGCAGACCCGTTGCATACGATGAGCAGTTCTTC.

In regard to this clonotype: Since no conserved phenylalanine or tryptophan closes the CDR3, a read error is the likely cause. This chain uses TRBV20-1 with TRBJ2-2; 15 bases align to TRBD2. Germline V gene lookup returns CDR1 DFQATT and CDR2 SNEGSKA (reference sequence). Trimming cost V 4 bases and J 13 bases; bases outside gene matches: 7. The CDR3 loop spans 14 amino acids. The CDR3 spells CSATPGLAGGRLFI. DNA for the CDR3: TGCAGTGCTACACCGGGACTAGCGGGGGGCCGGCTGTTTATT.